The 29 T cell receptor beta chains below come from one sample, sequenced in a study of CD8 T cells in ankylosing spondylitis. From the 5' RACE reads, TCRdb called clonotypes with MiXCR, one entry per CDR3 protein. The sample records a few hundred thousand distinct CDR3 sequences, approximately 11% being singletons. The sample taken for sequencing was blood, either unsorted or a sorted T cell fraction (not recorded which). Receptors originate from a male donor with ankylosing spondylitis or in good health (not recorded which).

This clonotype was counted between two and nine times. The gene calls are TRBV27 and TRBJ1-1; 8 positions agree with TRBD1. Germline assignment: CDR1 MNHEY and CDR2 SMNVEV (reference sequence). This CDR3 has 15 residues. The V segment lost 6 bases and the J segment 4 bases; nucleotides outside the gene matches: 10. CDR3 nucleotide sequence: TGTGCCAGCAGACCCGGACAGGGCGGGCTCACTGAAGCTTTCTTT. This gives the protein CASRPGQGGLTEAFF.

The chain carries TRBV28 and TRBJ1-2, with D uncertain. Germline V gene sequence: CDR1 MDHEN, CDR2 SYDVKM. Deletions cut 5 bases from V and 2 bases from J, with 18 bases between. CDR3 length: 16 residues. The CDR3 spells CASSTPFKSENYGYTF. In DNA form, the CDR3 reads TGTGCCAGCAGTACCCCCTTTAAGTCCGAGAACTATGGCTACACCTTC.

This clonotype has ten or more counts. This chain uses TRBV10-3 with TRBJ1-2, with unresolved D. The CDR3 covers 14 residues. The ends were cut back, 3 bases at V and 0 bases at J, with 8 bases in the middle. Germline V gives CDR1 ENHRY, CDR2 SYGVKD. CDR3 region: CAISDGPANYGYTF. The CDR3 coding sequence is TGTGCCATCAGTGACGGACCTGCTAACTATGGCTACACCTTC.

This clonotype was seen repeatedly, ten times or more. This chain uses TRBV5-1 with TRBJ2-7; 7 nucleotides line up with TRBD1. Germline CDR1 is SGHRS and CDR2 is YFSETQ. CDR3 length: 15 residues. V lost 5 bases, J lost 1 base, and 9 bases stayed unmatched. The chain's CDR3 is CASSPTGTASYEQYF. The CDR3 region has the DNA TGCGCCAGCAGTCCTACCGGGACAGCATCCTACGAGCAGTACTTC.

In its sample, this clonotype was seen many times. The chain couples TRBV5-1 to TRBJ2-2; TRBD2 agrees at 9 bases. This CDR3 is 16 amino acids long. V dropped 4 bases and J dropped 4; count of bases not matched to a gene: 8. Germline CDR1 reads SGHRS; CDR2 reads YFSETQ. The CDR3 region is CASSGAGGGGTGELFF. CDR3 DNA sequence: TGCGCCAGCAGCGGAGCCGGCGGGGGGGGCACCGGGGAGCTGTTTTTT.

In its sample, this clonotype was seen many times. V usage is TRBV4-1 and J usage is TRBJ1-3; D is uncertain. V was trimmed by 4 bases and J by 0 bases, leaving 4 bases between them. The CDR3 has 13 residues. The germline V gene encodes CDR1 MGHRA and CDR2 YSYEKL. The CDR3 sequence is CASSPYSGNTIYF. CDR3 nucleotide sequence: TGCGCCAGCAGCCCTTACTCTGGAAACACCATATATTTT.

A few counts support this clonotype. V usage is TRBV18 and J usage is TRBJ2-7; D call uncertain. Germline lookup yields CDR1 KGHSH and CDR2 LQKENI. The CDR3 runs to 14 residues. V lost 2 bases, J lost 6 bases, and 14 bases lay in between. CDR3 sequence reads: CASSPGSGESEQYF. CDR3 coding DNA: TGTGCCAGCTCACCAGGGTCAGGAGAAAGCGAGCAGTACTTC.

Written as DNA, the CDR3 is TGTGCCAGTCGACGCGGCTCAGGGGTGGAAGAGACCCAGTACTTC. Its protein product is CASRRGSGVEETQYF. The chain carries TRBV6-6 and TRBJ2-5, with D tentatively TRBD1 (6 bases). V lost 9 bases and J lost 3, with 20 bases in between. Germline CDR1 is MNHNY and CDR2 is SVGAGI (reference sequence). This CDR3 has 15 residues.

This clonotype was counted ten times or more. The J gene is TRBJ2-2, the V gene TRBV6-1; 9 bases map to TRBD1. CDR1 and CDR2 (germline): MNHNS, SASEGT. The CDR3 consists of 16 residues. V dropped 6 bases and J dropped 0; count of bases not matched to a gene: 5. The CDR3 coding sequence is TGTGCCAGCAGGATACAGGGGGCGGCGAACACCGGGGAGCTGTTTTTT. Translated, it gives CASRIQGAANTGELFF.

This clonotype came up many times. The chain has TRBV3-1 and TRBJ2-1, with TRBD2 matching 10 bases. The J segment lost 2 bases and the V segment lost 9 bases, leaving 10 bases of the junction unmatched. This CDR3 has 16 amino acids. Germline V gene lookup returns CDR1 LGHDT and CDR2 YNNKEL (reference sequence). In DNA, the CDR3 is TGTGCCAGTCATTCTCTAGCGGGAGCGCCCTACAATGAGCAGTTCTTC. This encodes CASHSLAGAPYNEQFF.

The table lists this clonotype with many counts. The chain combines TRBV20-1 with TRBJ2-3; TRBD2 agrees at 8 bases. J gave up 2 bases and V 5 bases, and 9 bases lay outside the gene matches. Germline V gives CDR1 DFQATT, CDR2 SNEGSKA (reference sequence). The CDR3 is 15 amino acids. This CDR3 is CSAPPLADYTDTQYF. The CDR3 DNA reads TGCAGTGCTCCCCCACTAGCGGACTACACAGATACGCAGTATTTT.

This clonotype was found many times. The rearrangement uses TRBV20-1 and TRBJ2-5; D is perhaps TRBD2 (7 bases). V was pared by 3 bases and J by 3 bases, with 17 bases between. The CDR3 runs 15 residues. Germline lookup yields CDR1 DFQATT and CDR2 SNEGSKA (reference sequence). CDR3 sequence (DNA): TGCAGTGCTAGGGAACGGGGGGCTGGAAAAGAGACCCAGTACTTC. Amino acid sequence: CSARERGAGKETQYF.

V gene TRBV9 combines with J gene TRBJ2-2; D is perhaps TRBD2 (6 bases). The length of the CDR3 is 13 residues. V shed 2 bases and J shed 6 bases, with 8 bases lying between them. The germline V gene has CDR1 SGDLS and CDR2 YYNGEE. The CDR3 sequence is CASSVGGSGELFF. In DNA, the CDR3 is TGTGCCAGCAGCGTCGGGGGTTCCGGGGAGCTGTTTTTT.

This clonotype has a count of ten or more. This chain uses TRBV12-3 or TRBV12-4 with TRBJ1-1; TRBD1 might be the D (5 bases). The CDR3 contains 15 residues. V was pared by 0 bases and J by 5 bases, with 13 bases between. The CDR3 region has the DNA TGTGCCAGCAGTTTAGCAGGGGTGCAGGAGACTGAAGCTTTCTTT. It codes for CASSLAGVQETEAFF.

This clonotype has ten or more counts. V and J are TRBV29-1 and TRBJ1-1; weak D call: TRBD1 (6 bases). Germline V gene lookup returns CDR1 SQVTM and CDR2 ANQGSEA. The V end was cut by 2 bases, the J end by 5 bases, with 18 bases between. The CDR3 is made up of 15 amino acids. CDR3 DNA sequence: TGCAGCGTTGAACCATCACGAAGGGGGTGGACTGAAGCTTTCTTT. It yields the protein CSVEPSRRGWTEAFF.

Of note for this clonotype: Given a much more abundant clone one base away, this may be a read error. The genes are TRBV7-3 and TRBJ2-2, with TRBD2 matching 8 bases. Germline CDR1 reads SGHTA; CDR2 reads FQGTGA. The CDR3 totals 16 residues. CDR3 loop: CASSLRTSGYTGELVF. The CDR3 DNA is TGTGCCAGCAGCTTAAGAACTAGCGGATACACCGGGGAGCTGGTTTTT.

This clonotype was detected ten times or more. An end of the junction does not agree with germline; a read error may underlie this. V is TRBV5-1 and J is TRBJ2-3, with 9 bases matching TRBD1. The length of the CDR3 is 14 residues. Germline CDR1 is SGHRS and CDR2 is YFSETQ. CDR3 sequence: CASSFTGSGTGQHF. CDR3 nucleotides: TGCGCCAGCAGCTTCACCGGTTCCGGGACAGGGCAACATTTT.

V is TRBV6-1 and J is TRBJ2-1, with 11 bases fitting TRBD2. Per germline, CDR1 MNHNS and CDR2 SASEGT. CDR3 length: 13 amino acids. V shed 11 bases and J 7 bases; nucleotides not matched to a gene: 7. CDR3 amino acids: CASTGTSGNEQFF. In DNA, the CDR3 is TGTGCCTCGACCGGGACTAGCGGTAATGAGCAGTTCTTC.

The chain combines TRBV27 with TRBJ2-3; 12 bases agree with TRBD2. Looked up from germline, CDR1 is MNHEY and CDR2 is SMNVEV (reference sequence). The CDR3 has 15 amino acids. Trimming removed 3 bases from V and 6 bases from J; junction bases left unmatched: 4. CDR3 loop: CASSFLAGGRDTQYF. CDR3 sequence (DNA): TGTGCCAGCAGTTTCCTAGCGGGAGGGAGGGATACGCAGTATTTT.

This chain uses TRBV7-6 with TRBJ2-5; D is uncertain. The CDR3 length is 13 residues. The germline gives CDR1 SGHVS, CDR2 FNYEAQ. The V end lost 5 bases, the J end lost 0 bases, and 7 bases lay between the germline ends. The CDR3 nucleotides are TGTGCCAGCAGCATGCCGTACCAAGAGACCCAGTACTTC. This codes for CASSMPYQETQYF. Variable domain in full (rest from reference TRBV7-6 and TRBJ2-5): GAGVSQSPRYKVTKRGQDVALRCDPISGHVSLYWYRQALGQGPEFLTYFNYEAQQDKSGLPNDRFSAERPEGSISTLTIQRTEQRDSAMYRCASSMPYQETQYFGPGTRLLVL.

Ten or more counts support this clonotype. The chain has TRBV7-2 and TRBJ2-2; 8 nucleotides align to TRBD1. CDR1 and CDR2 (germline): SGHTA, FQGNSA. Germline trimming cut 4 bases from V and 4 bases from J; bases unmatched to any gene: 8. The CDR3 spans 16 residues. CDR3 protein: CASSSADRVGTGELFF. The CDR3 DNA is TGTGCCAGCAGCTCAGCGGACAGGGTGGGCACCGGGGAGCTGTTTTTT. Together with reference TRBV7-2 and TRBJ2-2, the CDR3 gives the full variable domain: GAGVSQSPSNKVTEKGKDVELRCDPISGHTALYWYRQSLGQGLEFLIYFQGNSAPDKSGLPSDRFSAERTGGSVSTLTIQRTQQEDSAVYLCASSSADRVGTGELFFGEGSRLTVL.

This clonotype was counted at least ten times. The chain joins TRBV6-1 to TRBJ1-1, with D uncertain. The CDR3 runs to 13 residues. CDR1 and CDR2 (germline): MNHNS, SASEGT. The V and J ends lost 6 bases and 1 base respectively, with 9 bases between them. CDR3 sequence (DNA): TGTGCCAGCAGAACGGGTCAGAACACTGAAGCTTTCTTT. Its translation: CASRTGQNTEAFF.

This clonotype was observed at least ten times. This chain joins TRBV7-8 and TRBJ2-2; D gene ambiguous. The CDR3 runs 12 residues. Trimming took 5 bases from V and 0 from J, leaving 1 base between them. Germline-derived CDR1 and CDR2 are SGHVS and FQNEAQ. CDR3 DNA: TGTGCCAGCAGCCCGAACACCGGGGAGCTGTTTTTT. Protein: CASSPNTGELFF.

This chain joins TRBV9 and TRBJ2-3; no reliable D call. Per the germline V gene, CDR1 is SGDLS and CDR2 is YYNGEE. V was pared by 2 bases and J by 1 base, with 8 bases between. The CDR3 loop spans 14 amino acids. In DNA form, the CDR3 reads TGTGCCAGCAGCGTTAGTCAGCGCACAGATACGCAGTATTTT. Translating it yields CASSVSQRTDTQYF.

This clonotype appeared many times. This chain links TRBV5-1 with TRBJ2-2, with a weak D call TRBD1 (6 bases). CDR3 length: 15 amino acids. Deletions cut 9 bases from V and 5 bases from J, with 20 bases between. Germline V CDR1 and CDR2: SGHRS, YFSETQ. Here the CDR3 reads CATTYRVGETGELFF. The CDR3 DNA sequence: TGCGCCACCACCTACAGGGTCGGAGAGACCGGGGAGCTGTTTTTT.

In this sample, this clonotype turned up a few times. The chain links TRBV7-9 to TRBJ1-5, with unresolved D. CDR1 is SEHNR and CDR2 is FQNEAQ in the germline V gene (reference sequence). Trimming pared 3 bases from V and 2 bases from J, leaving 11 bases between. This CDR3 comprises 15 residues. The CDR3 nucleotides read TGTGCCAGCAGCTTGGGGAGGGCCGGCAATCAGCCCCAGCATTTT. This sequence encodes CASSLGRAGNQPQHF.

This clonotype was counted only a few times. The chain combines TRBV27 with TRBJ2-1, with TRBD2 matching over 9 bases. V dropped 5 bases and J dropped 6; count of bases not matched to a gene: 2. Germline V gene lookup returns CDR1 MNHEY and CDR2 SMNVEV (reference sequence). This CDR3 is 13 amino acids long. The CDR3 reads CASSMRGGNEQFF. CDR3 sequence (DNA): TGTGCCAGCAGTATGCGGGGGGGCAATGAGCAGTTCTTC.

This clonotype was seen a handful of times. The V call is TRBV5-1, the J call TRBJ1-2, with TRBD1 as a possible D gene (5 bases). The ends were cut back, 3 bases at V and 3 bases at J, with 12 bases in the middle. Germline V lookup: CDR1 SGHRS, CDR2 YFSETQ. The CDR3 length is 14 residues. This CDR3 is CASSSGDGHYGYTF. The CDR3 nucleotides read TGCGCCAGCAGCTCGGGGGACGGTCACTATGGCTACACCTTC.

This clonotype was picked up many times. CDR3 residues: CASSPSGRLYNEQFF. CDR3 nucleotide sequence: TGTGCCAGCAGCCCGAGCGGGAGGCTCTACAATGAGCAGTTCTTC. V gene TRBV7-3 combines with J gene TRBJ2-1, with 9 bases fitting TRBD2. Germline CDR1 is SGHTA and CDR2 is FQGTGA. The CDR3 spans 15 residues. Trimming at V came to 5 bases and at J to 3 bases, leaving 5 bases not matched to a gene. Drawing the rest from reference TRBV7-3 and TRBJ2-1, the complete variable domain is GAGVSQTPSNKVTEKGKYVELRCDPISGHTALYWYRQSLGQGPEFLIYFQGTGAADDSGLPNDRFFAVRPEGSVSTLKIQRTERGDSAVYLCASSPSGRLYNEQFFGPGTRLTVL.